This T cell receptor beta chain came from a study of a mutant IDH1 vaccine in newly diagnosed glioma. Study information: Patients' prior therapy spanned radiotherapy, temozolomide, or both; most underwent both.

Notes on this clone: Its antigen is not known.

Time point meaning: week 23, last vaccination. Mutant IDH1 20-mer peptide, at 300 ug, made up each vaccine dose, with topical imiquimod. The germline V gene has CDR1 SGHRS and CDR2 YFSETQ. The ends lost 1 base at V and 7 bases at J; junction bases unmatched: 5. The CDR3 extends over 14 amino acids. Sequencing used immunoSEQ multiplex PCR; TCRdb keeps in-frame clones, though not all of them. The table records about 44,000 clones, 80% to 95% of them present only once. The sequence derives from a man aged 50-60 years with glioma. The chain combines TRBV5-1 with TRBJ1-1, with 9 bases identical to TRBD1. Sequencing was performed on PBMCs, taken from a glioma patient whose treatment included an IDH1 peptide vaccine. The DNA for the CDR3 is TGCGCCAGCAGCTTGTACAGGGGGCGGAGTGAAGCTTTCTTT. Its protein product is CASSLYRGRSEAFF.